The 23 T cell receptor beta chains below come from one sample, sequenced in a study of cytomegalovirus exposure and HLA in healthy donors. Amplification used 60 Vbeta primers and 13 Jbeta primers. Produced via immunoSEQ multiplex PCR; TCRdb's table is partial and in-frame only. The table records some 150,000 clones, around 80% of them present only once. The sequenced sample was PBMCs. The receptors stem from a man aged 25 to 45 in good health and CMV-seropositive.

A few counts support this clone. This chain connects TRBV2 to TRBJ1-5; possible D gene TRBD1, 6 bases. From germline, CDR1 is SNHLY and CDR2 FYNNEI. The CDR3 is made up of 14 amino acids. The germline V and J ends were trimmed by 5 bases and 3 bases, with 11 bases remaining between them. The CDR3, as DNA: TGTGCCAGCAGTCTACAGGGTTCCAATCAGCCCCAGCATTTT. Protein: CASSLQGSNQPQHF. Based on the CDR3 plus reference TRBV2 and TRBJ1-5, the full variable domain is EPEVTQTPSHQVTQMGQEVILRCVPISNHLYFYWYRQILGQKVEFLVSFYNNEISEKSEIFDDQFSVERPDGSNFTLKIRSTKLEDSAMYFCASSLQGSNQPQHFGDGTRLSIL.

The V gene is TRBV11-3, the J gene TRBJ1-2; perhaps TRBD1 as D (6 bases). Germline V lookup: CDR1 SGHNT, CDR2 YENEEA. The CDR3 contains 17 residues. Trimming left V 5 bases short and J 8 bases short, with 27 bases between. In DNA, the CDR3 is TGTGCCAGCAGCGGACCTCCGGGACATAGGACCTGGATGGGCTACACCTTC. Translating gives CASSGPPGHRTWMGYTF.

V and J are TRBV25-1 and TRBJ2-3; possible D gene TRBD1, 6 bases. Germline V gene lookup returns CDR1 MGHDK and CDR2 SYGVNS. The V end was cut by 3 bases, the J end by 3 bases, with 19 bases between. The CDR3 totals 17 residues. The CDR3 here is CASSDPNRDKNTDTQYF. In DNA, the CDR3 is TGTGCCAGCAGTGACCCTAACCGGGACAAAAATACAGATACGCAGTATTTT.

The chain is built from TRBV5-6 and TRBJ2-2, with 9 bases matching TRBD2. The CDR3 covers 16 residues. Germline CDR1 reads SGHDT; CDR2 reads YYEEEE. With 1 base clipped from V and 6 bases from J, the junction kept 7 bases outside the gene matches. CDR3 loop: CASSLIAGVVAGELFF. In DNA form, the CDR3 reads TGTGCCAGCAGCTTGATAGCGGGAGTAGTAGCCGGGGAGCTGTTTTTT.

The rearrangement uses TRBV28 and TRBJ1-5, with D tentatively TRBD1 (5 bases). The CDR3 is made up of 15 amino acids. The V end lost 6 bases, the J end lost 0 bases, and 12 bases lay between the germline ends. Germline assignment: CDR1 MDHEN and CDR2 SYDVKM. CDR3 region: CASRTASFSNQPQHF. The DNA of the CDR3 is TGTGCCAGCAGGACAGCGAGTTTTAGCAATCAGCCCCAGCATTTT.

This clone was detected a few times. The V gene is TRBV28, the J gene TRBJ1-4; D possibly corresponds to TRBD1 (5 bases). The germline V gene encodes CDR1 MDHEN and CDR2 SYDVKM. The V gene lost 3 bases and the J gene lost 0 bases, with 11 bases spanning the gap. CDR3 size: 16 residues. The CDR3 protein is CASSFEGEATNEKLFF. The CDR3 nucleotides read TGTGCCAGCAGTTTTGAAGGGGAAGCAACTAATGAAAAACTGTTTTTT.

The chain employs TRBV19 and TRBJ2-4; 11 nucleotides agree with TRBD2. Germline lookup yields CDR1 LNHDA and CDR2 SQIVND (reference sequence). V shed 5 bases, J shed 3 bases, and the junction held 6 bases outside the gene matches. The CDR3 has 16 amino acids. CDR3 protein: CASSPLGLAGKNIQYF. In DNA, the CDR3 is TGTGCCAGTAGTCCTCTTGGACTAGCGGGCAAAAACATTCAGTACTTC.

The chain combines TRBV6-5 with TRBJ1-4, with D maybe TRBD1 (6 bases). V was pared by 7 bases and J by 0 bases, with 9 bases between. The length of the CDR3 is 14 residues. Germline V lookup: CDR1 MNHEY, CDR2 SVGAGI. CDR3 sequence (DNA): TGTGCCAGCAAGGACAGCCCAACTAATGAAAAACTGTTTTTT. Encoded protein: CASKDSPTNEKLFF.

DNA of the CDR3: TGTGCCTCATTCAGGGAGGTCGGGCAAGAGACCCAGTACTTC. The encoded protein is CASFREVGQETQYF. The V gene is TRBV2, the J gene TRBJ2-5, with D possibly being TRBD2 (6 bases). Germline CDR1 and CDR2: SNHLY and FYNNEI. The CDR3 covers 14 residues. The ends were cut back, 11 bases at V and 2 bases at J, with 18 bases in the middle.

CDR3 in DNA: TGTGCCTGCGGATTCCCAGGGGGCGGGCATGGCTACACCTTC. Translation: CACGFPGGGHGYTF. The gene calls are TRBV30 and TRBJ1-2; 8 bases are a match to TRBD1. The germline CDR1 and CDR2 sequences are GTSNPN and SVGIG (reference sequence). This CDR3 is built from 14 residues. Trimming took 6 bases from V and 6 from J; bases not matched to a gene: 12. The full variable domain, with the rest looked up from reference TRBV30 and TRBJ1-2, is SQTIHQWPATLVQPVGSPLSLECTVEGTSNPNLYWYRQAAGRGLQLLFYSVGIGQISSEVPQNLSASRPQDRQFILSSKKLLLSDSGFYLCACGFPGGGHGYTFGSGTRLTVV.

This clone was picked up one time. DNA for the CDR3: TGCGCCAGCAGCGAACAGGTTGGGTATTCCTCTGGAAACACCATATATTTT. This gives the protein CASSEQVGYSSGNTIYF. The V gene is TRBV5-1, the J gene TRBJ1-3; D possibly corresponds to TRBD1 (5 bases). Germline lookup yields CDR1 SGHRS and CDR2 YFSETQ. The germline V and J ends were trimmed by 4 bases and 0 bases, with 17 bases remaining between them. CDR3 length: 17 residues.

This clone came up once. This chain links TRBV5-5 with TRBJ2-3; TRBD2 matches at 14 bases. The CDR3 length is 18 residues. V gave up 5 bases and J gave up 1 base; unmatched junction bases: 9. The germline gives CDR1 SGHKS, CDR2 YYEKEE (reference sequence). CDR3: CASRTGTSGSRGTDTQYF. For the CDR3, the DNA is TGTGCCAGCAGGACCGGGACTAGCGGGAGTCGGGGCACAGATACGCAGTATTTT.

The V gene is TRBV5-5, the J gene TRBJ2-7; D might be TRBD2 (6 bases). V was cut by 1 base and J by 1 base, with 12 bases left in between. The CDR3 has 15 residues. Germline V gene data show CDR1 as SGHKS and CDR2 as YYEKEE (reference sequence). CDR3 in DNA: TGTGCCAGCAGCTTGCTTCGGGGACTGTCCTACGAGCAGTACTTC. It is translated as CASSLLRGLSYEQYF.

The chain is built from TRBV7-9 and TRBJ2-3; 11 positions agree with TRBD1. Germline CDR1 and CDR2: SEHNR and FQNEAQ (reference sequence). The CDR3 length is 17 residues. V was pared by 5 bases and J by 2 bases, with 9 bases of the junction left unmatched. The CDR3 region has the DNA TGTGCCAGCAGCGACTGGGACAGGGGGAGTCACACAGATACGCAGTATTTT. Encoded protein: CASSDWDRGSHTDTQYF.

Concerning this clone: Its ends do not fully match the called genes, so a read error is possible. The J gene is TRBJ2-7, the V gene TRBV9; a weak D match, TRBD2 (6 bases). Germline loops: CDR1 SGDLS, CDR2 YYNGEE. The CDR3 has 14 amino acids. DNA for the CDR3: TGTGCCGGCAGCGTAGGAGGAGGGACCTACGAGCAGTACTTC. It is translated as CAGSVGGGTYEQYF.

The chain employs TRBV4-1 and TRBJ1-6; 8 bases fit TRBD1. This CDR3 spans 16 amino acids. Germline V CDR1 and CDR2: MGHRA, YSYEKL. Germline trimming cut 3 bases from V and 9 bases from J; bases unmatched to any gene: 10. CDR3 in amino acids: CASSQPGQAGGSPLHF. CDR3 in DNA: TGCGCCAGCAGCCAGCCGGGACAGGCCGGCGGTTCACCCCTCCACTTT.

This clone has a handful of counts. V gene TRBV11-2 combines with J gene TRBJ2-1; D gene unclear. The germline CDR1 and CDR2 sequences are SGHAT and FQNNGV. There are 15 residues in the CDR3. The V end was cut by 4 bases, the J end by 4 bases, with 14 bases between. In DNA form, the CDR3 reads TGTGCCAGCAGCTCCGGCCAGACACATTACAATGAGCAGTTCTTC. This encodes CASSSGQTHYNEQFF.

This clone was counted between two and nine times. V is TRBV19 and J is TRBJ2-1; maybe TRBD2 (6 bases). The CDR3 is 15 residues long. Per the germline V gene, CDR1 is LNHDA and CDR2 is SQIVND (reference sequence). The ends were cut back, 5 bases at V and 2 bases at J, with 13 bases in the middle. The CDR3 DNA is TGTGCCAGTAGTGTTGGAGGGAGGACCTACAATGAGCAGTTCTTC. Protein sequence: CASSVGGRTYNEQFF. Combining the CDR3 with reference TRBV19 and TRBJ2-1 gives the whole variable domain DGGITQSPKYLFRKEGQNVTLSCEQNLNHDAMYWYRQDPGQGLRLIYYSQIVNDFQKGDIAEGYSVSREKKESFPLTVTSAQKNPTAFYLCASSVGGRTYNEQFFGPGTRLTVL.

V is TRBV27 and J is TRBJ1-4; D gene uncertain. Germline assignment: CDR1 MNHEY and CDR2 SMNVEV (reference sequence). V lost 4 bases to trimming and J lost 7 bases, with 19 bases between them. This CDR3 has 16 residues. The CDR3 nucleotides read TGTGCCAGCAGTTCCGGGGAATCCGGTTACAGTGAAAAACTGTTTTTT. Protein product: CASSSGESGYSEKLFF.

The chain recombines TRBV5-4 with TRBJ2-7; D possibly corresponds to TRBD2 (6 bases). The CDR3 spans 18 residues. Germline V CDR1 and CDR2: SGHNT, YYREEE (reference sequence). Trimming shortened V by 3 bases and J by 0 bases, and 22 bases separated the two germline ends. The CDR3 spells CASSWRSVRDGSSYEQYF. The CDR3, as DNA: TGTGCCAGCAGCTGGAGGAGCGTCCGGGACGGGAGCTCCTACGAGCAGTACTTC.

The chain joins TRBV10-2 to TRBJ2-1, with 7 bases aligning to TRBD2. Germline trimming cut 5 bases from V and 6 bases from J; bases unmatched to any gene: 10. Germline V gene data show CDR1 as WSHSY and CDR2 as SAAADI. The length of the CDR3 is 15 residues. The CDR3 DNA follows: TGCGCCAGCAGTAGTAACGGCGGGGAGGGCAATGAGCAGTTCTTC. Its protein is CASSSNGGEGNEQFF.

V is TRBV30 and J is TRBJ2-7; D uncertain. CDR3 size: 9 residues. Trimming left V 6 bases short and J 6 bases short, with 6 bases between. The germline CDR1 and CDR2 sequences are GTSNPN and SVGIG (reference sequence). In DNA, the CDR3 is TGTGCCTGCGGTCCCGAGCAGTACTTC. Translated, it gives CACGPEQYF.

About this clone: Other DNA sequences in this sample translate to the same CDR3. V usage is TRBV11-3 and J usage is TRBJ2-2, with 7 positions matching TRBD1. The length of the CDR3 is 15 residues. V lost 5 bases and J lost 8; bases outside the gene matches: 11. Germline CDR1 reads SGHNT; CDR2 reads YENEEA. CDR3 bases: TGTGCCAGCAGCCAGGGACAGCTCGGGTCTGGGGAGCTGTTTTTT. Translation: CASSQGQLGSGELFF. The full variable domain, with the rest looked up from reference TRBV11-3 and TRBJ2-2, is EAGVVQSPRYKIIEKKQPVAFWCNPISGHNTLYWYLQNLGQGPELLIRYENEEAVDDSQLPKDRFSAERLKGVDSTLKIQPAELGDSAVYLCASSQGQLGSGELFFGEGSRLTVL.